What follows are 5 T cell receptor beta chains derived from one specimen sequenced in a study of cytomegalovirus exposure and HLA in healthy donors listed by TCRdb under 2017. Receptor amplification or capture employed the immunoSEQ multiplex PCR assay. A mixture of 60 forward primers for TCR Vbeta segments and 13 reverse primers for TCR Jbeta segments was used in the multiplex PCR. Entries here come from immuneACCESS through TCRdb and include only in-frame sequences with V and J called. Some clones fail to appear in such tables; in the studies checked, an unresolved V gene covers under half of the shortfall, and the cause of the remainder is unknown. A total of some 98,000 clones appear in this sample, under 70% of them only once. 2% to 2.5% of the sample comes from the top ten. The sequenced sample was PBMCs. These receptors were taken from a man over 45 in good health and CMV-seronegative.

The chain combines TRBV4-2 with TRBJ1-6; D is undetermined. Looked up from germline, CDR1 is LGHNA and CDR2 is YNFKEQ. The CDR3 runs 12 residues. Trimming left V 0 bases short and J 11 bases short, with 5 bases between. CDR3 loop: CASSQEEAPLHF. The CDR3 DNA reads as TGTGCCAGCAGCCAAGAAGAGGCACCCCTCCACTTT.

The chain carries TRBV6-1 and TRBJ2-3, with TRBD1 matching over 11 bases. The junction had 0 bases not matched to a gene; V was cut back by 3 bases and J by 4 bases. The CDR3 has 14 residues. Germline V CDR1 and CDR2: MNHNS, SASEGT. CDR3: CASSEGQGADTQYF. For the CDR3, the DNA is TGTGCCAGCAGTGAGGGACAGGGGGCAGATACGCAGTATTTT.

The chain carries TRBV6-6 and TRBJ1-2, with TRBD1 matching over 7 bases. V lost 10 bases to trimming and J lost 4 bases; unmatched junction nucleotides: 9. The CDR3 extends over 13 amino acids. The V gene's germline CDR1 is MNHNY and CDR2 SVGAGI (reference sequence). The CDR3 DNA reads as TGTGCCACCTCGGGACAGATTCTCTATGGCTACACCTTC. It is translated as CATSGQILYGYTF.

The chain employs TRBV11-2 and TRBJ2-5; the match to TRBD2 covers 9 bases. This CDR3 is 17 amino acids long. Per germline, CDR1 SGHAT and CDR2 FQNNGV. V was clipped by 5 bases and J by 4 bases; unmatched bases: 14. CDR3 in amino acids: CASSAKMGTSFAETQYF. The CDR3 bases are TGTGCCAGCAGCGCAAAAATGGGGACTAGCTTTGCAGAGACCCAGTACTTC.

Here the CDR3 DNA reads TGCGCCAGCAGCCAAGAGGCCGGGCGAGGCGGGACCTCCTACAATGAGCAGTTCTTC. It is translated as CASSQEAGRGGTSYNEQFF. The genes are TRBV4-1 and TRBJ2-1, with D maybe TRBD2 (6 bases). Trimming cost V 0 bases and J 0 bases, with 18 bases left between them. CDR3 length: 19 amino acids. Germline CDR1 is MGHRA and CDR2 is YSYEKL.